What follows are 4 T cell receptor beta chains derived from one specimen sequenced in a study of cytomegalovirus exposure and HLA in healthy donors. Produced via immunoSEQ multiplex PCR; TCRdb's table is partial and in-frame only. The data contain around 400,000 clones, about nine tenths of them singletons. Sequencing was done on a sample of PBMCs. The source of these receptors is a woman between 18 and 29 years old in good health and CMV-seronegative.

This rearrangement joins TRBV5-4 to TRBJ2-5, with D unclear. Trimming took 5 bases from V and 2 from J, leaving 13 bases between them. Germline CDR1 reads SGHNT; CDR2 reads YYREEE (reference sequence). The CDR3 loop spans 14 amino acids. CDR3 protein: CASSPGSTQETQYF. CDR3 nucleotide sequence: TGTGCCAGCAGTCCCGGGTCCACACAAGAGACCCAGTACTTC.

The rearrangement joins TRBV4-1 to TRBJ2-1; 9 bases fit TRBD2. Germline trimming cut 9 bases from V and 5 bases from J; bases unmatched to any gene: 8. The CDR3 runs to 14 residues. The germline CDR1 and CDR2 sequences are MGHRA and YSYEKL. CDR3 loop: CARLVKREDNEQFF. The CDR3 DNA reads TGCGCCAGGCTGGTCAAGCGGGAGGACAATGAGCAGTTCTTC.

This chain uses TRBV6-5 with TRBJ2-7; 8 bases are a match to TRBD1. The V segment lost 5 bases and the J segment 1 base; nucleotides outside the gene matches: 4. The germline gives CDR1 MNHEY, CDR2 SVGAGI. This CDR3 contains 14 residues. DNA of the CDR3: TGTGCCAGCAGTCTTGGGACAGGATCCTACGAGCAGTACTTC. Amino acids: CASSLGTGSYEQYF.

The V gene is TRBV5-4, the J gene TRBJ1-1, with D possibly TRBD1 on 5 matching bases. V was cut by 4 bases and J by 1 base, with 11 bases left in between. The CDR3 sequence is 14 residues long. CDR1 SGHNT and CDR2 YYREEE come from the germline V gene (reference sequence). The CDR3 nucleotides are TGTGCCAGCAGCCCCGGGGGGGGGAACACTGAAGCTTTCTTT. Translating it yields CASSPGGGNTEAFF.